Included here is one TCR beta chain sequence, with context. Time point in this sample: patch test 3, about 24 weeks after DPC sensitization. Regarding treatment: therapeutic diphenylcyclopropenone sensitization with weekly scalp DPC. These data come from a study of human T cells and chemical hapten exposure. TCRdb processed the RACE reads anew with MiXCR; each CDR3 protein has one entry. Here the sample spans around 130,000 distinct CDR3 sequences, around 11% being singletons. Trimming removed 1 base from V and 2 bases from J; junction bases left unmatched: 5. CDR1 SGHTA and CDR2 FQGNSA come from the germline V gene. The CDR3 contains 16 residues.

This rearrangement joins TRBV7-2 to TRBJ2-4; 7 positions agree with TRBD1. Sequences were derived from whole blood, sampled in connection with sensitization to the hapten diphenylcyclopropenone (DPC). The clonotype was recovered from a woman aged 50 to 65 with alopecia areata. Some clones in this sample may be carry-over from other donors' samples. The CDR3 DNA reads TGTGCCAGCAGCTTAGTACAGGGGCAGTCCAAAAACATTCAGTACTTC. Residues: CASSLVQGQSKNIQYF.